Below, 27 T cell receptor beta chains from the same sample are listed, as sequenced in a study of cytomegalovirus exposure and HLA in healthy donors (dated by TCRdb to the late 2010s). Library preparation was by the immunoSEQ multiplex PCR assay. For the multiplex PCR, a mixture combining 60 forward primers for TCR Vbeta segments and 13 reverse primers for TCR Jbeta segments was used. Drawn from immuneACCESS, this table holds only the in-frame rearrangements with V and J called that TCRdb kept. Clones are partly lost; checked studies trace under half to an unresolved V gene and leave the rest unexplained. Recorded for this sample are about 130,000 clones; 80% of them occurred a single time. Jointly, the top ten make up 3% to 4% of the sample. The source material was PBMCs. These receptors originate from a woman aged 40 to 50 in good health and CMV-seronegative.

V gene TRBV7-9 combines with J gene TRBJ1-1; D not certain. This CDR3 contains 13 residues. Trimming stripped 3 bases from V and 0 bases from J, with 5 bases between. Per germline, CDR1 SEHNR and CDR2 FQNEAQ (reference sequence). The CDR3 spells CASSFRMNTEAFF. CDR3 bases: TGTGCCAGCAGCTTCAGGATGAACACTGAAGCTTTCTTT.

V gene TRBV7-6 combines with J gene TRBJ2-3, with 12 bases identical to TRBD2. Germline V CDR1 and CDR2: SGHVS, FNYEAQ. CDR3 length: 16 amino acids. V shed 5 bases, J shed 3 bases, and the junction held 6 bases outside the gene matches. The CDR3, as DNA: TGTGCCAGCAGCCCGAGTGGACTAGCGGGAACAGATACGCAGTATTTT. Protein: CASSPSGLAGTDTQYF.

The chain uses TRBV4-2 and TRBJ2-1; TRBD1 matches at 8 bases. This CDR3 region has 17 residues. Germline trimming cut 4 bases from V and 4 bases from J; bases unmatched to any gene: 12. Germline V gene sequence: CDR1 LGHNA, CDR2 YNFKEQ. The CDR3 bases are TGTGCCAGCAGCCCTGACGTCAGGGGGCCCTTTTACAATGAGCAGTTCTTC. Translation: CASSPDVRGPFYNEQFF.

The chain employs TRBV28 and TRBJ2-1; 13 bases match TRBD2. The CDR3 length is 17 residues. Germline CDR1 is MDHEN and CDR2 is SYDVKM. Trimming at V came to 4 bases and at J to 10 bases, leaving 13 bases not matched to a gene. CDR3 DNA: TGTGCCAGCAGTTCCCCACCCGGGACTAGCGGGACTTGGGAGCAGTTCTTC. Protein sequence: CASSSPPGTSGTWEQFF.

This clone was detected a few times. The V gene is TRBV6-5, the J gene TRBJ1-1; a weak D match, TRBD1 (6 bases). Trimming removed 5 bases from V and 4 bases from J, with 14 bases in between. The CDR3 is 14 amino acids. The germline CDR1 and CDR2 sequences are MNHEY and SVGAGI. Here the CDR3 reads CASSRQVLGTEAFF. CDR3 bases: TGTGCCAGCAGTAGACAGGTTCTAGGCACTGAAGCTTTCTTT.

V gene TRBV19 combines with J gene TRBJ2-7, with D uncertain. The V end lost 2 bases, the J end lost 0 bases, and 8 bases lay between the germline ends. The CDR3 has 14 residues. Per germline, CDR1 LNHDA and CDR2 SQIVND (reference sequence). CDR3 sequence (DNA): TGTGCCAGTAGTATAACCAGTCGCTCCTACGAGCAGTACTTC. Encoded protein: CASSITSRSYEQYF.

The chain couples TRBV5-6 to TRBJ2-1, with 9 bases that match TRBD1. V was clipped by 4 bases and J by 3 bases; unmatched bases: 5. This CDR3 region has 15 residues. Germline CDR1 is SGHDT and CDR2 is YYEEEE. Written as DNA, the CDR3 is TGTGCCAGCAGCGCCGGACAGGGGCTCTACAATGAGCAGTTCTTC. Translated, it gives CASSAGQGLYNEQFF.

V is TRBV7-9 and J is TRBJ2-3; possibly TRBD1 for D (5 bases). Germline V gene sequence: CDR1 SEHNR, CDR2 FQNEAQ (reference sequence). V dropped 7 bases and J dropped 5 bases, with 13 bases sitting between them. The length of the CDR3 is 13 residues. Here the CDR3 DNA reads TGTGCCAGCACCCCGGTCACAGGAGATACGCAGTATTTT. Its protein is CASTPVTGDTQYF.

The chain joins TRBV5-6 to TRBJ2-7; 11 nucleotides line up with TRBD2. Per germline, CDR1 SGHDT and CDR2 YYEEEE. V gave up 3 bases and J gave up 11 bases; unmatched junction bases: 10. This CDR3 is built from 14 residues. The CDR3 here is CASSSLAGAPLEYF. The CDR3 DNA reads as TGTGCCAGCAGCTCACTAGCGGGGGCCCCCCTGGAGTACTTC.

The chain has TRBV6-6 and TRBJ1-2; D gene unclear. This CDR3 spans 14 amino acids. Germline V gives CDR1 MNHNY, CDR2 SVGAGI (reference sequence). V gave up 4 bases and J gave up 1 base, with 10 bases separating them. The CDR3 protein is CASSSGSYNYGYTF. Here the CDR3 DNA reads TGTGCCAGCAGTTCGGGGAGTTATAACTATGGCTACACCTTC.

The chain links TRBV7-9 to TRBJ2-6, with TRBD1 matching over 9 bases. With V trimmed by 5 bases and J by 1 base, 12 bases remained unmatched. Germline CDR1 SEHNR, CDR2 FQNEAQ (reference sequence). This CDR3 comprises 19 residues. The CDR3 here is CASSARQGDVKSGANVLTF. CDR3 bases: TGTGCCAGCAGCGCCAGACAGGGGGATGTTAAATCTGGGGCCAACGTCCTGACTTTC.

On this clone itself: Germline and junction disagree at one end, which may indicate a read error. CDR3 in amino acids: CPSSQETTGGGEQYF. CDR3 nucleotide sequence: TGTCCCAGCAGCCAAGAAACAACGGGGGGAGGAGAGCAGTACTTC. The V gene is TRBV4-2, the J gene TRBJ2-7, with 7 nucleotides matching TRBD2. The CDR3 covers 15 residues. CDR1 and CDR2 (germline): LGHNA, YNFKEQ.

The rearrangement uses TRBV6-1 and TRBJ2-7; D is possibly TRBD1 (5 bases). Per the germline V gene, CDR1 is MNHNS and CDR2 is SASEGT. This CDR3 has 14 amino acids. V dropped 0 bases and J dropped 7 bases, with 13 bases sitting between them. The CDR3: CASSEATGMGEQYF. CDR3 DNA: TGTGCCAGCAGTGAAGCAACAGGCATGGGGGAGCAGTACTTC.

The count of this clone is one. Because it lacks the conserved phenylalanine or tryptophan at the end, this CDR3 is likely a read error. No DNA is shown, since the ends of the CDR3 on it are uncertain; the CDR3 is the one TCRdb lists. The chain has TRBV11-2 and TRBJ2-7; TRBD1, as called in the table, went unchecked against the DNA. Germline lookup yields CDR1 SGHAT and CDR2 FQNNGV. The CDR3 is 13 residues long, ends included. The CDR3 loop is CASRTGGEARAQL.

V usage is TRBV15 and J usage is TRBJ2-5, with TRBD1 matching 8 bases. J was trimmed by 2 bases and V by 5 bases; bases with no gene match: 4. Germline CDR1 LNHNV, CDR2 YYDKDF (reference sequence). The CDR3 has 14 residues. Written as DNA, the CDR3 is TGTGCCACCAGCTCGAGGACAGGGCAAGAGACCCAGTACTTC. Its translation: CATSSRTGQETQYF.

CDR3 amino acids: CASSLRTSPSETQYF. DNA for the CDR3: TGTGCCAGCAGTCTCCGGACTAGCCCCAGCGAGACCCAGTACTTC. This chain connects TRBV28 to TRBJ2-5; TRBD2 agrees at 8 bases. V trimming: 5 bases; J trimming: 5 bases; junction bases outside the gene matches: 10. This CDR3 is built from 15 residues. Germline V gives CDR1 MDHEN, CDR2 SYDVKM.

This clone was seen once. The V call is TRBV5-4, the J call TRBJ2-2; D may be TRBD2 (7 bases). The V gene's germline CDR1 is SGHNT and CDR2 YYREEE (reference sequence). Trimming removed 4 bases at V and 4 bases at J, with 20 bases between. This CDR3 region has 17 residues. The CDR3 loop is CASSPKGGSIGTGELFF. The CDR3 DNA is TGTGCCAGCAGCCCAAAGGGGGGGTCGATCGGCACCGGGGAGCTGTTTTTT. The full variable domain, rest sourced from reference TRBV5-4 and TRBJ2-2, is ETGVTQSPTHLIKTRGQQVTLRCSSQSGHNTVSWYQQALGQGPQFIFQYYREEENGRGNFPPRFSGLQFPNYSSELNVNALELDDSALYLCASSPKGGSIGTGELFFGEGSRLTVL.

This rearrangement joins TRBV4-3 to TRBJ1-5; D perhaps matches TRBD1 (6 bases). The CDR3 length is 20 residues. CDR1 is LGHNA, CDR2 YSLEER, per germline. V was pared by 0 bases and J by 0 bases, with 21 bases between. The CDR3 sequence: CASSQELATGSTGSNQPQHF. CDR3 bases: TGCGCCAGCAGCCAAGAATTAGCGACAGGCAGTACGGGTAGCAATCAGCCCCAGCATTTT.

The chain is built from TRBV5-4 and TRBJ2-2; TRBD1 matches at 8 bases. The CDR3 is made up of 18 amino acids. Trimming took 6 bases from V and 1 from J; bases not matched to a gene: 14. Per the germline V gene, CDR1 is SGHNT and CDR2 is YYREEE (reference sequence). CDR3 sequence (DNA): TGTGCCAGCACCCCGGCAGGGGGCGGTTTCAGGAACACCGGGGAGCTGTTTTTT. As protein: CASTPAGGGFRNTGELFF.

This rearrangement joins TRBV5-1 to TRBJ2-2; TRBD1 might be the D (5 bases). Germline CDR1 is SGHRS and CDR2 is YFSETQ. The ends were cut back, 2 bases at V and 2 bases at J, with 10 bases in the middle. This CDR3 spans 15 amino acids. CDR3 amino acids: CASSFSDSNTGELFF. DNA of the CDR3: TGCGCCAGCAGCTTCAGTGACAGCAACACCGGGGAGCTGTTTTTT.

The genes are TRBV5-1 and TRBJ2-1, with TRBD1 matching 10 bases. Germline V gives CDR1 SGHRS, CDR2 YFSETQ. The CDR3 spans 17 residues. J gave up 6 bases and V 3 bases, and 12 bases lay outside the gene matches. The chain's CDR3 is CASSSGGQGISPNEQFF. The CDR3 DNA reads as TGCGCCAGCAGCTCCGGGGGACAGGGGATATCCCCCAATGAGCAGTTCTTC.

This sequence joins TRBV2 and TRBJ1-6; TRBD1 matches at 7 bases. The V gene's germline CDR1 is SNHLY and CDR2 FYNNEI. The CDR3 runs to 15 residues. Trimming removed 6 bases from V and 3 bases from J; junction bases left unmatched: 5. CDR3 in DNA: TGTGCCAGCAGATCCGGGACAGTCTATAATTCACCCCTCCACTTT. This sequence encodes CASRSGTVYNSPLHF. Based on the CDR3 plus reference TRBV2 and TRBJ1-6, the full variable domain is EPEVTQTPSHQVTQMGQEVILRCVPISNHLYFYWYRQILGQKVEFLVSFYNNEISEKSEIFDDQFSVERPDGSNFTLKIRSTKLEDSAMYFCASRSGTVYNSPLHFGNGTRLTVT.

This chain links TRBV6-1 with TRBJ2-1; 9 bases are a match to TRBD1. This CDR3 spans 14 amino acids. After removal of 3 bases from V and 10 bases from J, the junction contained 7 bases not matched to a gene. CDR1 is MNHNS, CDR2 SASEGT, per germline. This chain's CDR3 is CASSESTGGSEQFF. CDR3 sequence (DNA): TGTGCCAGCAGTGAGTCGACAGGGGGAAGCGAGCAGTTCTTC.

This clone has a single count. The V and J genes are TRBV5-1 and TRBJ2-1, with D possibly matching TRBD2 (5 bases). Looked up from germline, CDR1 is SGHRS and CDR2 is YFSETQ. V gave up 0 bases and J gave up 7 bases, with 17 bases separating them. The CDR3 covers 16 residues. CDR3 nucleotide sequence: TGCGCCAGCAGCTTGGGAACACTAGGCGCCACTAATGAGCAGTTCTTC. It yields the protein CASSLGTLGATNEQFF.

The genes are TRBV18 and TRBJ1-5, with D hard to call. The V gene lost 0 bases and the J gene lost 0 bases, with 9 bases spanning the gap. Germline V gives CDR1 KGHSH, CDR2 LQKENI. This CDR3 has 16 residues. CDR3 nucleotides: TGTGCCAGCTCACCACCGTCCAGCGGTAGCAATCAGCCCCAGCATTTT. It specifies CASSPPSSGSNQPQHF.

The chain uses TRBV7-2 and TRBJ1-2, with D tentatively TRBD1 (5 bases). Germline V gene sequence: CDR1 SGHTA, CDR2 FQGNSA. Trimming took off 5 bases at V and 4 bases at J, with 11 bases between the two ends. The CDR3 length is 13 residues. The CDR3 nucleotides read TGTGCCAGCAGCCTCGACAGCCCCTATGGCTACACCTTC. This gives the protein CASSLDSPYGYTF.

This rearrangement joins TRBV28 to TRBJ1-1; 8 bases fit TRBD1. This CDR3 comprises 16 residues. The V and J ends lost 4 bases and 3 bases, in that order; junction bases with no gene match: 10. Germline V lookup: CDR1 MDHEN, CDR2 SYDVKM. The CDR3 DNA reads as TGTGCCAGCAGTTCCGGACAGGGTAAGGGGCACACTGAAGCTTTCTTT. Translated: CASSSGQGKGHTEAFF.